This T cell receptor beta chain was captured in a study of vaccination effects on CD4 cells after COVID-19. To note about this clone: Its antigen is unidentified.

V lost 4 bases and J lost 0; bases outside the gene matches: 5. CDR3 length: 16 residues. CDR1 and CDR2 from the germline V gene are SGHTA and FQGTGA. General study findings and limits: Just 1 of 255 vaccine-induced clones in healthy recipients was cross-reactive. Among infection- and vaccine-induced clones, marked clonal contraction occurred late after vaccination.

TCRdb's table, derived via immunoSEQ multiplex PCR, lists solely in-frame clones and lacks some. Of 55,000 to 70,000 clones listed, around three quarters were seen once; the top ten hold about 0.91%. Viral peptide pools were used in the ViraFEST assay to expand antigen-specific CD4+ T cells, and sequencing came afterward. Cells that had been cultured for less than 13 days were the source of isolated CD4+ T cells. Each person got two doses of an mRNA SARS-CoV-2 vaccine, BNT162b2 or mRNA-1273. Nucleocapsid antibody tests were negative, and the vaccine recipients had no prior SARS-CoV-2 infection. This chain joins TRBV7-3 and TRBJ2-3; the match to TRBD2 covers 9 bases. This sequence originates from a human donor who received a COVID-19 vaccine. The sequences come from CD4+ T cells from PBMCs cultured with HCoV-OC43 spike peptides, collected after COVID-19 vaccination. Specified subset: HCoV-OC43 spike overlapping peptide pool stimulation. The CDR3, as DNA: TGTGCCAGCAGCTCCCGAGCGGGGGGAAGCACAGATACGCAGTATTTT. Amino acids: CASSSRAGGSTDTQYF.